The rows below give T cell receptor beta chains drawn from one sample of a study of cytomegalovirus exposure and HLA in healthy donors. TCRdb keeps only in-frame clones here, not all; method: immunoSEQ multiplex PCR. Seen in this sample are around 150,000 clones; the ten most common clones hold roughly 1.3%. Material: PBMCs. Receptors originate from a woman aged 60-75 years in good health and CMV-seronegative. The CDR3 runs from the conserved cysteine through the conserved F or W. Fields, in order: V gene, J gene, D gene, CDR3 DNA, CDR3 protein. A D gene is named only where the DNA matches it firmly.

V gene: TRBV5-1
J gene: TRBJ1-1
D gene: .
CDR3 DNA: TGCGCCAGCAGCTTCACCACGGACACTGAAGCTTTCTTT
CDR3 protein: CASSFTTDTEAFF

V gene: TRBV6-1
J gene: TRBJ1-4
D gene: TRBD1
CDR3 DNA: TGTGCCAGCAGTGAGGGCCGGACAGGGTATTTTTTT
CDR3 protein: CASSEGRTGYFF

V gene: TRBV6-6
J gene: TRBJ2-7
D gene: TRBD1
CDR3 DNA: TGTGCCAGCAAAAGACAGGGGAACTTCTACGAGCAGTACTTC
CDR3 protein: CASKRQGNFYEQYF

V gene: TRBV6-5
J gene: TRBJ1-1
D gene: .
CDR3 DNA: TGTGCCAGCAGTCTGCGGGGGGAAGGCACTGAAGCTTTCTTT
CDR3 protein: CASSLRGEGTEAFF

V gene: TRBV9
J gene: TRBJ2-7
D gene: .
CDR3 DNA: TGTGCCAGCAGCGTAGGTTCGCAGGCATACGAGCAGTACTTC
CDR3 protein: CASSVGSQAYEQYF

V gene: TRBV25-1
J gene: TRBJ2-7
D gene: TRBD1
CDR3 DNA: TGTGCCAGCTCCCCGACAGGGTCCTACGAGCAGTACTTC
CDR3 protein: CASSPTGSYEQYF

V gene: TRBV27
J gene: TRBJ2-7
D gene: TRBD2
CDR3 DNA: TGTGCCAGCAGTTTACCTAGCGGCTACGAGCAGTACTTC
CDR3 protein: CASSLPSGYEQYF

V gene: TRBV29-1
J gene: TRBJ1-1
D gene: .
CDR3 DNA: TGCAGCGTTGAAAGAGGGCTGGGCGGCACTGAAGCTTTCTTT
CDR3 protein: CSVERGLGGTEAFF

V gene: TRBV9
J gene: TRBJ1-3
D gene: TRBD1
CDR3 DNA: TGTGCCAGCAGTCCAGGGGGATCTGGAAACACCATATATTTT
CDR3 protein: CASSPGGSGNTIYF

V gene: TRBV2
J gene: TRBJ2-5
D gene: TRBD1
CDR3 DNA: TGTGCCAGCAGTGCCCTCTACTTCGGACAGGGCCAAGAGACCCAGTACTTC
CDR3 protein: CASSALYFGQGQETQYF

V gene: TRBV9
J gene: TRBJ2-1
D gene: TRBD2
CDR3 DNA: TGTGCCAGTCAGCGGGGGGACTACAATGAGCAGTTCTTC
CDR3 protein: CASQRGDYNEQFF

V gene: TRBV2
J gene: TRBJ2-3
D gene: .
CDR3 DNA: TGTGCCAGCACGAGGACAGCAGCGGATACGCAGTATTTT
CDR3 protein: CASTRTAADTQYF

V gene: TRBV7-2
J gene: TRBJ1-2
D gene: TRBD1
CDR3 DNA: TGTGCCAGCAGCTTGCGGACAGGGAGTGGCTACACCTTC
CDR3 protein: CASSLRTGSGYTF